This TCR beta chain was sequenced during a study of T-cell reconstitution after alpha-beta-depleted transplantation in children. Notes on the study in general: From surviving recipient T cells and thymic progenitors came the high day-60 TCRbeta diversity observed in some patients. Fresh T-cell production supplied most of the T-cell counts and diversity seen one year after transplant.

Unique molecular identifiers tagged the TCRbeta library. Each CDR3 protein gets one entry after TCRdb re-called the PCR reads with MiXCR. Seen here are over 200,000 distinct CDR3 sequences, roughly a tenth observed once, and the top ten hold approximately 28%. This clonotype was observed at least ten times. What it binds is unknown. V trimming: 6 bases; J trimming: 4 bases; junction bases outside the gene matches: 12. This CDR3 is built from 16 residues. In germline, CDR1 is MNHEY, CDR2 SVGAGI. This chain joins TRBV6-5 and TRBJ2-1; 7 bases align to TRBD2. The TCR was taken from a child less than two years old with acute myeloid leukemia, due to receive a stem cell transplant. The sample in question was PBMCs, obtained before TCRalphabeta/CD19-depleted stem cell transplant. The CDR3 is CASSLPGTTSYNEQFF. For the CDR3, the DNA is TGTGCCAGCAGCTTACCCGGGACTACGTCTTACAATGAGCAGTTCTTC.